This T cell receptor beta chain was sequenced during a study of blood T cell repertoires in COVID-19. Study information: Acute-phase and convalescent COVID-19 samples originated in the United States, Italy and Spain. PBMCs, B-cell-depleted T cells, or T cells provided the cDNA or gDNA that made up the material.

Researchers sorted participants into cohorts using their self-reported clinical history. The CDR3 consists of 15 residues. Germline values: CDR1 SGHRS, CDR2 YFSETQ. V dropped 6 bases and J dropped 7 bases, with 22 bases sitting between them. Only one count was recorded for this clone. Per the original methods: Amplifying reference gene primers gave estimates of nucleated cell counts. Measured with immunoSEQ multiplex PCR; TCRdb has only the in-frame clones, and not every one. That table gives V, J and clone size, and the DNA gave D and trimming. The sample lists over 130,000 clones; roughly four fifths were seen once.

The receptor was isolated from a woman between 45 and 65 years old with acute COVID-19. Sequenced input: PBMCs or T cells enriched from blood (not recorded which). The genes are TRBV5-1 and TRBJ1-2; D perhaps matches TRBD1 (6 bases). DNA of the CDR3: TGCGCCAGCAAACCCGGGACACCGACTTTTGCTGGCTACACCTTC. Protein: CASKPGTPTFAGYTF.